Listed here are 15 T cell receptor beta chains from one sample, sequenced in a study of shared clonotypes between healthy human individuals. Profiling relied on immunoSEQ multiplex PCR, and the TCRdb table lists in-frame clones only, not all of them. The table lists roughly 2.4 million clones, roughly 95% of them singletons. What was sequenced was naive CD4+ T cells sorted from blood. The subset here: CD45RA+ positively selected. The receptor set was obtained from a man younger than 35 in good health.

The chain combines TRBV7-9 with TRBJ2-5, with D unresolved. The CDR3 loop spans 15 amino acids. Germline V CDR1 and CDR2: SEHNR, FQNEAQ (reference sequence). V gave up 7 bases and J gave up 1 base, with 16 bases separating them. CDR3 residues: CASTFLGPAQETQYF. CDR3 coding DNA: TGTGCCAGCACTTTCCTCGGGCCCGCCCAAGAGACCCAGTACTTC. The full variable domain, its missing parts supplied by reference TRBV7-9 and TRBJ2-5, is DTGVSQNPRHKITKRGQNVTFRCDPISEHNRLYWYRQTLGQGPEFLTYFQNEAQLEKSRLLSDRFSAERPKGSFSTLEIQRTEQGDSAMYLCASTFLGPAQETQYFGPGTRLLVL.

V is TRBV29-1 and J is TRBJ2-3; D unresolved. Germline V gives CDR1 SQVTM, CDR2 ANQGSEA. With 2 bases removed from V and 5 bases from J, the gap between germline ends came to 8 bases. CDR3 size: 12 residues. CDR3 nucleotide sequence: TGCAGCGTTGAACTTACGGGAGATACGCAGTATTTT. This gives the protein CSVELTGDTQYF.

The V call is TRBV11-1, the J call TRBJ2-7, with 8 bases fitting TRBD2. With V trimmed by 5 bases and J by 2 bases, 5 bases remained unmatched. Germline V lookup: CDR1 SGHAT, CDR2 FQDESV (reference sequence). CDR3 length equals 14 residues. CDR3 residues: CASSLSGGPYEQYF. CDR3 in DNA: TGTGCCAGCAGCCTGAGCGGGGGCCCCTACGAGCAGTACTTC.

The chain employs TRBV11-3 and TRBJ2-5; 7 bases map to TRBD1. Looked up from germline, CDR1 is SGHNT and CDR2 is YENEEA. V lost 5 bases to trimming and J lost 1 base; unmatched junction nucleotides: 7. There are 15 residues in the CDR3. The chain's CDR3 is CASSAGGSIQETQYF. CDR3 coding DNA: TGTGCCAGCAGCGCAGGGGGTAGCATCCAAGAGACCCAGTACTTC.

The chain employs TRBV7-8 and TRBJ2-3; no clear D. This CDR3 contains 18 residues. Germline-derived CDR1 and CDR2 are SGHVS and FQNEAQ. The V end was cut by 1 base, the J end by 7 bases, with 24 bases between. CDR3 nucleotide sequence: TGTGCCAGCAGCTTAGTAGAACAGCAGACAAATCTACTATATACGCAGTATTTT. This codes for CASSLVEQQTNLLYTQYF.

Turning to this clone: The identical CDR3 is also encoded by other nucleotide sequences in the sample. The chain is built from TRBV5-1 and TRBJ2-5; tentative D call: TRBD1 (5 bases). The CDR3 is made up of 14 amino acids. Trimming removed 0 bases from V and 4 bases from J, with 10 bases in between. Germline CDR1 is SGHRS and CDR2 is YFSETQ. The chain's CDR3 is CASSLAGQGETQYF. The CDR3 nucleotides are TGCGCCAGCAGCTTGGCAGGGCAGGGAGAGACCCAGTACTTC.

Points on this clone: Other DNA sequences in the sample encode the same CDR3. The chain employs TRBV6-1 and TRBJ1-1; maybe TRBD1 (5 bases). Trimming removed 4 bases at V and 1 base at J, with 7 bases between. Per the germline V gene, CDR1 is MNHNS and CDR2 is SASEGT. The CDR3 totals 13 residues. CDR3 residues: CASSAQGNTEAFF. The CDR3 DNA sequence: TGTGCCAGCAGTGCTCAGGGGAACACTGAAGCTTTCTTT.

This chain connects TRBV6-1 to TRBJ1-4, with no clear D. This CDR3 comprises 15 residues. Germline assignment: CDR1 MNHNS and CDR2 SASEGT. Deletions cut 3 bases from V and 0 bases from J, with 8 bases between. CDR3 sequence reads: CASSDRRATNEKLFF. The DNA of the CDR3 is TGTGCCAGCAGTGATCGGAGGGCAACTAATGAAAAACTGTTTTTT.

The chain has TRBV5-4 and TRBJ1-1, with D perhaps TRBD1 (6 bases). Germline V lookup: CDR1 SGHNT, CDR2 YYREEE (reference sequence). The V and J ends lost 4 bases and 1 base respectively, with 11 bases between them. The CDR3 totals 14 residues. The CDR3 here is CASSTMTGNTEAFF. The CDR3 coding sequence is TGTGCCAGCAGCACCATGACAGGGAACACTGAAGCTTTCTTT. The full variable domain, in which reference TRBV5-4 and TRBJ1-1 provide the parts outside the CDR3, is ETGVTQSPTHLIKTRGQQVTLRCSSQSGHNTVSWYQQALGQGPQFIFQYYREEENGRGNFPPRFSGLQFPNYSSELNVNALELDDSALYLCASSTMTGNTEAFFGQGTRLTVV.

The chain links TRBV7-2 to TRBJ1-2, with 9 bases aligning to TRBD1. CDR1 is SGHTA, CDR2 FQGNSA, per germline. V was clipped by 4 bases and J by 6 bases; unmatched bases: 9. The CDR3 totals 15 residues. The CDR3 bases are TGTGCCAGCAGCTCCACCGGGACAGGGAAAAATGGCTACACCTTC. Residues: CASSSTGTGKNGYTF. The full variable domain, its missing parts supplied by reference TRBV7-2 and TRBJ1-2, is GAGVSQSPSNKVTEKGKDVELRCDPISGHTALYWYRQSLGQGLEFLIYFQGNSAPDKSGLPSDRFSAERTGGSVSTLTIQRTQQEDSAVYLCASSSTGTGKNGYTFGSGTRLTVV.

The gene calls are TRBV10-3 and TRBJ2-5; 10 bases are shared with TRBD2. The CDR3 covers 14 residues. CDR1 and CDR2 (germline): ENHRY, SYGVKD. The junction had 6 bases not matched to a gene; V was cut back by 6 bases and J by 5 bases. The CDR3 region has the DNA TGTGCCATCAGGGTAGCGGGAGGCTTGGAGACCCAGTACTTC. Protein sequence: CAIRVAGGLETQYF.

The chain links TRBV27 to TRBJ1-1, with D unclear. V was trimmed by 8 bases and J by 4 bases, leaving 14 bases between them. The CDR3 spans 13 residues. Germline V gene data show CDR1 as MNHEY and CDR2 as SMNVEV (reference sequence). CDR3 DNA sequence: TGTGCCAGCGCGCGGCAGATGATCACTGAAGCTTTCTTT. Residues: CASARQMITEAFF.

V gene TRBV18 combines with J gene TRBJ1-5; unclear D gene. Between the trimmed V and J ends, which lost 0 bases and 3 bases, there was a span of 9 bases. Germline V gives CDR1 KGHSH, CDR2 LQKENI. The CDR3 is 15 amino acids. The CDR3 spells CASSPPAEFNQPQHF. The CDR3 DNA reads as TGTGCCAGCTCACCACCGGCAGAATTCAATCAGCCCCAGCATTTT.

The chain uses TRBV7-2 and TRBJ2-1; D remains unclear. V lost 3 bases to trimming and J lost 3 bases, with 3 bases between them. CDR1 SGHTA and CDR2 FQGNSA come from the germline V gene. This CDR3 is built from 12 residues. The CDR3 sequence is CASSFNYNEQFF. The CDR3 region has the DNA TGTGCCAGCAGCTTCAACTACAATGAGCAGTTCTTC. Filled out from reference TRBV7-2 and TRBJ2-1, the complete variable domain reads GAGVSQSPSNKVTEKGKDVELRCDPISGHTALYWYRQSLGQGLEFLIYFQGNSAPDKSGLPSDRFSAERTGGSVSTLTIQRTQQEDSAVYLCASSFNYNEQFFGPGTRLTVL.

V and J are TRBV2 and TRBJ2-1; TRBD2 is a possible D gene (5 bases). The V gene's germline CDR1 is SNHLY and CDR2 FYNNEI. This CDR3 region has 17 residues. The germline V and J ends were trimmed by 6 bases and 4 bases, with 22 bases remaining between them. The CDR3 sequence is CASSRLSRLSGYNEQFF. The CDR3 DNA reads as TGTGCCAGCAGCCGCCTAAGCCGTTTATCGGGGTACAATGAGCAGTTCTTC.